This TCR beta chain was sequenced for a study of shared clonotypes between healthy human individuals (dated by TCRdb to 2018 to 2021). For context, the study as a whole: A couple of women and a few men aged 18 to 49 years were included in the cohort. Per donor, three plates each were used for CD4 naive and CD4 memory, two for CD8 naive, and one for CD8 memory. To estimate repertoire size and how much clonotype sharing occurs between individuals, the study deeply sequenced the blood TCR repertoires of 5 or 6 healthy adults. To increase sequencing depth and limit assay-specific biases, different laboratories used diverse techniques to prepare libraries and sequence TCR repertoires. Each donor's leukapheresis produced roughly between roughly 0.85 and 10 billion PBMCs.

Here V drops 0 bases and J drops 2 bases, and the junction holds 1 base not matched to any gene. According to the germline V gene, CDR1 reads SGHTA and CDR2 reads FQGNSA. Including cysteine and phenylalanine, the CDR3 has 15 amino acids. The CDR3 DNA has 45 bases and is translated from base 1. What the authors observed across the whole study: Compared with non-shared clonotypes, clonotypes shared by all four sorted-subset donors had higher generation probabilities. Incomplete sequencing was indicated by rarefaction of sorted-subset datasets, despite the large sequencing depth. Sampling was limited to blood, and TCR repertoires in tissue likely differ from TCR repertoires in blood. Larger estimated clonotype richness was generally found for naive subsets than for memory subsets. Because the study included a small number of donors, the genetic and exposure-history diversity represented was limited. Across a few donors, 5% to 6% of naive CD4, more than 3% of naive CD8, 2.3% of memory CD4, and approximately 0.42% of memory CD8 clonotypes were shared. Based on pairwise subsampling, the degree of clonotype sharing among donors was expected to be affected by sequencing depth.

Healthy HIV-negative adults with no recently reported acute infections or vaccinations were included as donors. Every donor was a Caucasian adult residing in Nashville, Tennessee, USA. CD4+ T cells were enriched by magnetic negative selection; naive cells were then positively selected on CD45RA, and the negative fraction formed the memory subset. After blood collection by leukapheresis, PBMCs were isolated using Ficoll-Histopaque density gradient centrifugation and then cryopreserved in the vapor phase of liquid nitrogen. Analytical flow cytometry was used to check the purity and quantity of each magnetically sorted T cell population. Each sorted fraction had its genomic DNA isolated and then quantified by UV absorbance on a Nanodrop 2000c. About this clone: Which antigen it targets is not known. No much larger clone exists at a distance of one base, and base qualities are not known. This sample includes further DNA sequences coding for the same CDR3.

TCR CDR3 regions were amplified from genomic DNA by multiplex PCR using the deep immunoSEQ assay. Extracted genomic DNA from each cell subset was distributed evenly across all wells of several immunoSEQ 96-well plates, and each plate was treated as a replicate. For sorted subsets, each replicate PCR was loaded with about 0.2 ug genomic DNA, equivalent to 30,000 or so T cell genomes. The purified libraries were quantified using a Qubit 3.0 fluorometer, sized with a Bioanalyzer 2100, and then quantified again using the KAPA Library Quantification kit. Each immunoSEQ 96-well plate was sequenced on its own single-read 150-cycle Illumina NextSeq 550 flow cell. The authors' pipeline ran thus. Because the immunoSEQ output included only junctional sequences and no quality scores, the filtering could not be the same as the filtering used for full-length reads. Sequences were annotated with PyIR, a Python wrapper for IgBLAST v1.9, and V/J genes and CDR3 were assigned using IMGT germline references. Any read was removed if the V/J assignment was weak (E-value above 1e-6), the CDR3 was missing, or the read contained stop codons, out-of-frame junctions, or ambiguous translated residues. V3J clonotypes were defined as sequences sharing an identical inferred V gene, J gene, and CDR3 amino acid sequence. To compute the percentage overlap between repertoires, the number of shared unique clonotypes was divided by the size of the smaller repertoire. RTK rarefaction, the Chao1 estimator, and Recon v2.1 estimates of unobserved clonotypes were used to assess repertoire richness. Generation probabilities were computed with OLGA for all TCRbeta clonotypes obtained by the gDNA method from several donors. TCRdb mirrors the immuneACCESS table, restricted to in-frame sequences. Some clones are absent from its copies; in checked studies, under half trace to an unresolved V gene, and the reason for the others is unknown. V, J and clone size are taken as reported in that table, and D and trimming were inferred from the DNA itself. For this sample the table gives 2 million to 2.5 million clones, of which almost 96% were detected only once. Around 0.13% of the sample is taken by the ten largest.

The chain joins TRBV7-2 to TRBJ1-3; 7 bases in between match TRBD1. Sequencing input: naive CD4+ T cells sorted from blood. This specimen's cell subset or site label, interpreted: CD45RA+ positively selected. This TCR came from a man younger than 35 in good health. The DNA sequence follows: TGTGCCAGCAGCTTAGCCGGGACAGCTGGAAACACCATATATTTT. The resulting protein is CASSLAGTAGNTIYF.